This TCR beta chain is from a study of blood T cell dynamics during melanoma immunotherapy. The data were produced by immunoSEQ multiplex PCR, yet TCRdb's version contains in-frame clones alone and is incomplete. The sample carries roughly 10,000 clones, less than 90% recorded once. The time point here: pre-treatment baseline. Samples come from before therapy and from week 3 after the first blockade cycle. This CDR3 has 14 amino acids. In germline, CDR1 is SGHTA, CDR2 FQGNSA. V was clipped by 6 bases and J by 1 base, with 12 bases between them. This receptor was identified in a human donor with melanoma. Here the sequenced sample was blood, taken from a patient treated with checkpoint blockade. The chain employs TRBV7-2 and TRBJ1-1, with a weak D call TRBD1 (6 bases). This chain's CDR3 is CASSPGHQNTEAFF. In DNA form, the CDR3 reads TGTGCCAGCAGTCCGGGACACCAGAACACTGAAGCTTTCTTT.